This T cell receptor (beta chain) came from a study of CD8+CD57+ T cells in acquired aplastic anemia. Study-level information: Sorted cells (CD4+ and CD8+) yielded DNA amounts that averaged approximately 3.1 ug.

Whole-study findings and limits: Levels of CD8+ Simpson's diversity were not significantly distinct in patients versus controls. Overlapping CD8+ CDR3 repertoires of patients and controls contained some 27 shared sequences.

This clonotype was found many times. Its antigen is currently unknown. At one of its ends the junction is not consistent with the germline gene, which may arise from a read error. Genomic DNA acted as the template from which TCR beta VDJ combination and CDR3 sequence profiling were carried out. Each CDR3 protein gets one entry after TCRdb re-called the reads with MiXCR. The sample has around 190,000 distinct CDR3 sequences, roughly half seen once. The source is a human donor in good health, serving as a control. The sequenced material came from sorted CD4+, CD8+, or CD8+CD57+ T cells (not recorded which) from PBMCs.

CDR3 DNA sequence: TGTGCTAGCAGCCGGACAGCACAAGAGACCCAGTACTTC. This translates into CASSRTAQETQYF. The gene calls are TRBV7-7 and TRBJ2-5; the D gene is possibly TRBD1 (6 bases). Germline CDR1 and CDR2: SSHAT and FNYEAQ (reference sequence). The CDR3 length is 13 residues.